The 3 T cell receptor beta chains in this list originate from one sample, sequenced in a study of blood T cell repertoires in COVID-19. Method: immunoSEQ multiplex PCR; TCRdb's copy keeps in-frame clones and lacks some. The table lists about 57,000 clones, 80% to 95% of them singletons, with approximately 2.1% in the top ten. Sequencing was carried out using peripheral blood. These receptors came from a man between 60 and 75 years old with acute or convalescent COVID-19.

CDR3 loop: CSVEEFGTGGHLNTEAFF. In DNA form, the CDR3 reads TGCAGCGTTGAAGAGTTTGGGACAGGGGGGCATCTGAACACTGAAGCTTTCTTT. The rearrangement links TRBV29-1 to TRBJ1-1; 11 bases line up with TRBD1. This CDR3 contains 18 residues. The V and J ends lost 0 bases and 0 bases, in that order; junction bases with no gene match: 9. The germline CDR1 and CDR2 sequences are SQVTM and ANQGSEA.

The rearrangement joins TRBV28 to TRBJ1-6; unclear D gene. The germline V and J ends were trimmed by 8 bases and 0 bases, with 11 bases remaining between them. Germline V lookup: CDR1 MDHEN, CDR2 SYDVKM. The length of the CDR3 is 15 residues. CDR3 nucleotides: TGTGCCAGCGCCCGCCTGAGCTCCTATAATTCACCCCTCCACTTT. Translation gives CASARLSSYNSPLHF.

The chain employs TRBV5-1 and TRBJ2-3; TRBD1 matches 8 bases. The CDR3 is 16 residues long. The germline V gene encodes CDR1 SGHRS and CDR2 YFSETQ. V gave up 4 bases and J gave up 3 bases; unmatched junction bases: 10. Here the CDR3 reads CASSLGDRGRTDTQYF. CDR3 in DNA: TGCGCCAGCAGCCTTGGCGACAGGGGAAGGACAGATACGCAGTATTTT.